These T cell receptor beta chains were read from a single sample in a study of spatial heterogeneity in lung cancer. TCRdb independently ran MiXCR on the 5' RACE reads; one entry per CDR3 protein. The table lists 75,000 or so distinct CDR3 sequences, about 7.8% of them singletons. Sequenced here: PBMCs, sampled at surgery. These receptors were obtained from a male donor with early-stage non-small cell lung cancer. CDR3s leave out the opening cysteine and the closing phenylalanine or tryptophan.

TRBJ2-7 | TRBV6-5 | ASSYRQVLSYEQY
TRBJ2-2 | TRBV4-2 | ASSRERLSGELF
TRBJ2-1 | TRBV24-1 | ATSGWGLTGKGMDNEQF
TRBJ2-3 | TRBV20-1 | SARVSLRDRRATQY
TRBJ1-4 | TRBV15 | ATSRTGTREEKLF
TRBJ2-3 | TRBV6-6 | ASSPPGADTQY
TRBJ2-1 | TRBV5-1 | ASRRETGNSYNEQF
TRBJ1-2 | TRBV5-1 | ASSGTINYGYT
TRBJ2-7 | TRBV6-5 | ASSRLAGGPYEQY
TRBJ2-7 | TRBV5-1 | ASSLEQGSYEQY
TRBJ1-4 | TRBV7-9 | ASSLMGGQEKLF
TRBJ2-6 | TRBV30 | AWSPGTRSGANVLT
TRBJ1-5 | TRBV7-8 | ASSLEGRRGFQPQH
TRBJ1-1 | TRBV20-1 | SVSEGGTEAF
TRBJ2-1 | TRBV20-1 | SARSPFSGDNEQF
TRBJ1-1 | TRBV29-1 | SVVGGLTEAF
TRBJ2-5 | TRBV29-1 | SVTGGQETQY
TRBJ2-6 | TRBV19 | ASSIGNSGANVLT
TRBJ2-1 | TRBV7-8 | ASSLWRAGTRPYNEQF
TRBJ2-7 | TRBV4-3 | ASSQALGQGYEQY
TRBJ2-3 | TRBV14 | ASSPSPDRTDTQY
TRBJ2-3 | TRBV20-1 | SANSGREGQGDTQY
TRBJ2-7 | TRBV13 | ASSPRVAGGRVSYEQY
TRBJ2-7 | TRBV3-1 | ASSQAGSQGEQY
TRBJ1-2 | TRBV15 | ATSRLGTGTYGYT
TRBJ2-7 | TRBV2 | ASSEPGGSYEQY
TRBJ1-2 | TRBV25-1 | ASSLPGGGYT
TRBJ1-5 | TRBV6-2/TRBV6-3 | ASSYRGSARGNQPQH
TRBJ2-3 | TRBV30 | ACGETTDTQY
TRBJ1-4 | TRBV6-6 | ASSSLNEKLF
TRBJ2-3 | TRBV7-9 | ASSRGQNTDTQY
TRBJ2-3 | TRBV15 | ATSRDNQREDTQY
TRBJ1-6 | TRBV4-1 | ASSQNLWGTVSSPLH
TRBJ2-1 | TRBV15 | ATSSTRELRYNEQF
TRBJ2-3 | TRBV27 | ASSSSGDTQY
TRBJ2-1 | TRBV20-1 | SARRLLVGYNEQF
TRBJ2-2 | TRBV5-1 | ASTRTSGGTGELF
TRBJ1-1 | TRBV7-8 | ASSHADTEAF
TRBJ1-1 | TRBV4-3 | ASSRSGQGEAF
TRBJ1-5 | TRBV19 | ASSISGELNQPQH
TRBJ2-1 | TRBV4-1 | ASSQVRPGTGAYNEQF
TRBJ2-3 | TRBV20-1 | SASSQRADTQY